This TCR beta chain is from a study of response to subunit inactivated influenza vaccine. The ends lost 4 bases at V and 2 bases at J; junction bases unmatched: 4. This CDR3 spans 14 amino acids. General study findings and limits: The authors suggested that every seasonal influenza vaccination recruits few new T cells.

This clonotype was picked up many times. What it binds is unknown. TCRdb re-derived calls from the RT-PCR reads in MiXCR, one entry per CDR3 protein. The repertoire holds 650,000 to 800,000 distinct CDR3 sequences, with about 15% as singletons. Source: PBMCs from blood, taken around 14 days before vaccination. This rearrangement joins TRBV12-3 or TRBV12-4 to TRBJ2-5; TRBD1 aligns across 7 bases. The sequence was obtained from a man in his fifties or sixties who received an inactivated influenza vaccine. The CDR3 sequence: CASSSGQNQETQYF. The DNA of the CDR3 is TGTGCCAGCAGTTCGGGACAGAATCAAGAGACCCAGTACTTC.